Listed below are T cell receptor beta chains from one sample, sequenced in a study of Ad26.COV2.S vaccination and SARS-CoV-2 variants. Repertoires were generated with immunoSEQ multiplex PCR, while TCRdb's copy carries only in-frame clones and drops some. The sample records about 390,000 clones, approximately 86% being singletons. The sample was peripheral blood, taken in a trial of Ad26.COV2.S vaccine versus placebo. These receptor sequences come from a person between 18 and 65 years old who received the Ad26.COV2.S COVID-19 vaccine or a placebo. Each CDR3 is given with its conserved first and last residue. The D gene is left open where the match is weak. Clone size is shown for a subset of rows, as once, few, many or a class of expanded clone.

D: .; V: TRBV3-1/TRBV3-2; J: TRBJ1-3; size: .; DNA: TGTGCCAGCAGCCAAATGCCCTCCTCTGGAAACACCATATATTTT; CDR3: CASSQMPSSGNTIYF
D: .; V: TRBV19; J: TRBJ1-2; size: .; DNA: TGTGCCAGTAGTATGAAGTCTGGCGGTAACTATGGCTACACCTTC; CDR3: CASSMKSGGNYGYTF
D: .; V: TRBV19; J: TRBJ1-2; size: once; DNA: TGTGCCAGTAGTATCCCCGGCAGGCCTAACTATGGCTACACCTTC; CDR3: CASSIPGRPNYGYTF
D: .; V: TRBV27; J: TRBJ2-1; size: .; DNA: TGTGCCAGCAGTTTATTCCCCGGGGCTAGGGGGTTCAATGAGCAGTTCTTC; CDR3: CASSLFPGARGFNEQFF
D: TRBD1; V: TRBV18; J: TRBJ2-7; size: .; DNA: TGTGCCAGCTCAACCGGGACAGGTATCTACGAGCAGTACTTC; CDR3: CASSTGTGIYEQYF
D: .; V: TRBV6-5; J: TRBJ1-4; size: .; DNA: TGTGCCAGCAGTCCTGACGCCAGTAGTAATGAAAAACTGTTTTTT; CDR3: CASSPDASSNEKLFF
D: TRBD1; V: TRBV10-3; J: TRBJ2-1; size: .; DNA: TGTGCCATCAATCTCGGACAGGGGAGGAGGAATGAGCAGTTCTTC; CDR3: CAINLGQGRRNEQFF
D: .; V: TRBV3-1/TRBV3-2; J: TRBJ1-1; size: .; DNA: TGTGCCAGCAGCCAAGATTTTAACCACAACACTGAAGCTTTCTTT; CDR3: CASSQDFNHNTEAFF
D: .; V: TRBV25-1; J: TRBJ1-2; size: few; DNA: TGTGCCAGCAGTGAAAGGGGTGGGGATGGCTACACCTTC; CDR3: CASSERGGDGYTF
D: .; V: TRBV25-1; J: TRBJ1-1; size: .; DNA: TGTGCCAGCAGTGAGCACGGGGAGGGCACTGAAGCTTTCTTT; CDR3: CASSEHGEGTEAFF
D: TRBD1; V: TRBV2; J: TRBJ2-6; size: .; DNA: TGTGCCAGCAGGCCGGGACAGGGAGAATCTGGGGCCAACGTCCTGACTTTC; CDR3: CASRPGQGESGANVLTF
D: .; V: TRBV27; J: TRBJ1-2; size: .; DNA: TGTGCCAGCAGCCTCGGGGCGGGGAACTATGGCTACACCTTC; CDR3: CASSLGAGNYGYTF
D: TRBD1; V: TRBV30; J: TRBJ1-5; size: .; DNA: TGTGCCTGGAATGACAGGGGGGGGCCCCAGCATTTT; CDR3: CAWNDRGGPQHF
D: TRBD1; V: TRBV5-1; J: TRBJ2-7; size: .; DNA: TGCGCCAGCAGCTTGACAGGGGTTGCCTACGAGCAGTACTTC; CDR3: CASSLTGVAYEQYF
D: TRBD1; V: TRBV4-1; J: TRBJ2-1; size: .; DNA: TGCGCCAGCAGCCAAGTCCCGGGACAGGGGACTCTCCCTTGGAATGAGCAGTTCTTC; CDR3: CASSQVPGQGTLPWNEQFF
D: .; V: TRBV6-6; J: TRBJ2-5; size: .; DNA: TGTGCCAGTCGAGGGCCAGGTTCCCAAGAGACCCAGTACTTC; CDR3: CASRGPGSQETQYF
D: .; V: TRBV6-1; J: TRBJ2-5; size: .; DNA: TGTGCCAGCAGTGACACTCCGGGGGAGACCCAGTACTTC; CDR3: CASSDTPGETQYF
D: .; V: TRBV5-1; J: TRBJ1-4; size: .; DNA: TGCGCCAGCAGCTCCGGCACTCTGGGGGAAAAACTGTTTTTT; CDR3: CASSSGTLGEKLFF
D: .; V: TRBV18; J: TRBJ2-1; size: .; DNA: TGTGCCAGCTCACAGGTCCTCTACAATGAGCAGTTCTTC; CDR3: CASSQVLYNEQFF
D: TRBD2; V: TRBV4-3; J: TRBJ2-3; size: .; DNA: TGCGCCAGCAGCCCGACTAGCGGGGGGCCCACAGATACGCAGTATTTT; CDR3: CASSPTSGGPTDTQYF
D: TRBD1; V: TRBV23-1; J: TRBJ1-1; size: once; DNA: TGCGCCAGCAGTCCGACAGGGGAGAACACTGAAGCTTTCTTT; CDR3: CASSPTGENTEAFF
D: TRBD2; V: TRBV5-1; J: TRBJ2-7; size: .; DNA: TGCGCCAGCAGCCCTAGCGGGGGCCGTCTCGAGCAGTACTTC; CDR3: CASSPSGGRLEQYF
D: .; V: TRBV30; J: TRBJ1-6; size: .; DNA: TGTGCCTGGGGACGACAGAATTCACCCCTCCACTTT; CDR3: CAWGRQNSPLHF
D: TRBD1; V: TRBV27; J: TRBJ1-2; size: .; DNA: TGTGCCAGCAGTGCAGGACAGGGGCTTAATGGCTACACCTTC; CDR3: CASSAGQGLNGYTF
D: .; V: TRBV9; J: TRBJ2-7; size: few; DNA: TGTGCCAGCAGCACCTCAGGGTACGAGCAGTACTTC; CDR3: CASSTSGYEQYF
D: TRBD1; V: TRBV9; J: TRBJ2-1; size: once; DNA: TGTGCCAGCAGTGTCTCAGACAGGGAGCTCCCCTACAATGAGCAGTTCTTC; CDR3: CASSVSDRELPYNEQFF
D: .; V: TRBV19; J: TRBJ1-3; size: .; DNA: TGTGCCAGTAGTATGGACGGGCGGCCTGGAAACACCATATATTTT; CDR3: CASSMDGRPGNTIYF
D: TRBD2; V: TRBV11-2; J: TRBJ2-2; size: .; DNA: TGTGCCAGCAGCTTAGCAATCCAGCGGGGAAGCGGGGAGCTGTTTTTT; CDR3: CASSLAIQRGSGELFF
D: .; V: TRBV5-8; J: TRBJ1-1; size: .; DNA: TGTGCCAGCAGCTTGGAGCTGAACACTGAAGCTTTCTTT; CDR3: CASSLELNTEAFF
D: .; V: TRBV5-1; J: TRBJ1-1; size: once; DNA: TGCGCCAGCAGCGCTGGACGGCAGAACACTGAAGCTTTCTTT; CDR3: CASSAGRQNTEAFF
D: .; V: TRBV27; J: TRBJ2-6; size: .; DNA: TGTGCCAGCAGTTTCCGCGGGGCCCCTCTTTCCGGGGCCAACGTCCTGACTTTC; CDR3: CASSFRGAPLSGANVLTF
D: TRBD2; V: TRBV19; J: TRBJ2-1; size: .; DNA: TGTGCCAGTAGTCCTACGTTAGGACTAGCGCGCAATGAGCAGTTCTTC; CDR3: CASSPTLGLARNEQFF
D: .; V: TRBV18; J: TRBJ2-1; size: .; DNA: TGTGCCAGCAAAGCCGGGACGGGCTCCTACAATGAGCAGTTCTTC; CDR3: CASKAGTGSYNEQFF
D: .; V: TRBV15; J: TRBJ2-7; size: .; DNA: TGTGCCACCAGCAGGGGGGGCGAGCAGTACTTC; CDR3: CATSRGGEQYF
D: .; V: TRBV5-1; J: TRBJ2-1; size: .; DNA: TGCGCCAGCAGCTTGTCAACAGCTGTGGATGAGCAGTTCTTC; CDR3: CASSLSTAVDEQFF
D: .; V: TRBV27; J: TRBJ1-2; size: .; DNA: TGTGCCAGCAGTCCCGGGTTTGGTTACACCTTC; CDR3: CASSPGFGYTF
D: .; V: TRBV2; J: TRBJ1-1; size: .; DNA: TGTGCCAGCAGGGCTGCCGCTACTGAAGCTTTCTTT; CDR3: CASRAAATEAFF
D: .; V: TRBV5-1; J: TRBJ2-3; size: .; DNA: TGCGCCAGCAGCTTGAATGGACAGACCACAGATACGCAGTATTTT; CDR3: CASSLNGQTTDTQYF
D: .; V: TRBV2; J: TRBJ1-5; size: .; DNA: TGTGCCAGCAGTGATGGGGGGCTGGCCTATCAGCCCCAGCATTTT; CDR3: CASSDGGLAYQPQHF
D: TRBD2; V: TRBV7-2; J: TRBJ2-5; size: .; DNA: TGTGCCAGCAGCCATAGCCCGGGAGGAGGGGAGACCCAGTACTTC; CDR3: CASSHSPGGGETQYF
D: TRBD2; V: TRBV2; J: TRBJ2-2; size: once; DNA: TGTGCCAGCAGTGAGTGGCTAGCGGCGAACACCGGGGAGCTGTTTTTT; CDR3: CASSEWLAANTGELFF
D: TRBD1; V: TRBV5-1; J: TRBJ2-6; size: .; DNA: TGCGCCAGCAGCTTCACAGGGGGCTCTGGGGCCAACGTCCTGACTTTC; CDR3: CASSFTGGSGANVLTF
D: TRBD1; V: TRBV6-1; J: TRBJ2-2; size: .; DNA: TGTGCCAGCAGTAAAGAACAGGGGACGACCACCGGGGAGCTGTTTTTT; CDR3: CASSKEQGTTTGELFF
D: TRBD1; V: TRBV3-1/TRBV3-2; J: TRBJ2-7; size: .; DNA: TGTGCCAGCAGCAGGGGGCCCGAGCAGTACTTC; CDR3: CASSRGPEQYF
D: TRBD1; V: TRBV19; J: TRBJ1-1; size: .; DNA: TGTGCCACCTCCAGCAGGGGGCGCGACACTGAAGCTTTCTTT; CDR3: CATSSRGRDTEAFF
D: TRBD2; V: TRBV13; J: TRBJ2-1; size: .; DNA: TGTGCCAGCAGCTTAGGAGCGGGGGGGTTCTACAATGAGCAGTTCTTC; CDR3: CASSLGAGGFYNEQFF
D: TRBD1; V: TRBV5-6; J: TRBJ2-1; size: few; DNA: TGTGCCAGCAGCCCGAAGGACAGGGCCTACAATGAGCAGTTCTTC; CDR3: CASSPKDRAYNEQFF
D: .; V: TRBV2; J: TRBJ1-4; size: .; DNA: TGTGCCAGCAGTCAAGGCCTCCGGAATGAAAAACTGTTTTTT; CDR3: CASSQGLRNEKLFF
D: .; V: TRBV4-3; J: TRBJ2-3; size: few; DNA: TGCGCCAGCAGCCAAGACTATAGGAACACAGATACGCAGTATTTT; CDR3: CASSQDYRNTDTQYF
D: TRBD2; V: TRBV5-4; J: TRBJ2-7; size: .; DNA: TGTGCCAGCAGCTTGGAGCTTGGTCTAGCGGGGGACGGAACCTACGAGCAGTACTTC; CDR3: CASSLELGLAGDGTYEQYF
D: .; V: TRBV28; J: TRBJ2-3; size: .; DNA: TGTGCCAGCAGTCCGTTGATAGGGGGGCGAGGAGATACGCAGTATTTT; CDR3: CASSPLIGGRGDTQYF
D: .; V: TRBV7-9; J: TRBJ2-5; size: .; DNA: TGTGCCAGCAGCTTTCTGGGTTGGGGACGTGTGTCAGAGACCCAGTACTTC; CDR3: CASSFLGWGRVSETQYF
D: .; V: TRBV2; J: TRBJ2-3; size: few; DNA: TGTGCCAGCACCATAGGTGGGGTCTTTCAAGATACGCAGTATTTT; CDR3: CASTIGGVFQDTQYF
D: TRBD1; V: TRBV12-3/TRBV12-4; J: TRBJ1-2; size: .; DNA: TGTGCCAGCAGCCAGCCGGACAGGCGCTACACCTTC; CDR3: CASSQPDRRYTF
D: TRBD1; V: TRBV6-1; J: TRBJ1-6; size: once; DNA: TGTGCCAGCAGTGACAGGGGGACATCACCCCTCCACTTT; CDR3: CASSDRGTSPLHF